A selection of T cell receptor beta chains follows, all from one sample in a study of human T cells and chemical hapten exposure. In TCRdb, the RACE reads were re-called with MiXCR into one record per CDR3 protein. The table records roughly 120,000 distinct CDR3 sequences, about an eighth of them present only once. Specimen: whole blood, collected in connection with sensitization to the hapten diphenylcyclopropenone (DPC). The receptors shown here come from a man aged 18 to 29 with alopecia areata. Some clones in this sample may be carry-over from other donors' samples. Both conserved end residues are part of each CDR3. D genes are given only for firm matches. The listing skips clone size in some rows; elsewhere it reads once, few, many or a size class.

j_call: TRBJ1-1; clone_size: -; cdr3_length: 14; v_call: TRBV4-3; d_call: -; cdr3_aa: CASSQDLGNTEAFF; cdr3_nt: TGCGCCAGCAGCCAAGATTTAGGGAACACTGAAGCTTTCTTT
j_call: TRBJ2-3; clone_size: many; cdr3_length: 16; v_call: TRBV4-3; d_call: -; cdr3_aa: CASSPSVARGRDTQYF; cdr3_nt: TGCGCCAGCAGCCCCAGTGTCGCCCGGGGGAGAGATACGCAGTATTTT
j_call: TRBJ1-2; clone_size: few; cdr3_length: 13; v_call: TRBV20-1; d_call: TRBD1; cdr3_aa: CSAWSRGFDGYTF; cdr3_nt: TGCAGTGCCTGGAGCAGGGGGTTCGATGGCTACACCTTC
j_call: TRBJ1-6; clone_size: few; cdr3_length: 14; v_call: TRBV7-2; d_call: TRBD1; cdr3_aa: CASSWTGVNSPLHF; cdr3_nt: TGTGCCAGCAGTTGGACAGGGGTGAATTCACCCCTCCACTTT
j_call: TRBJ2-5; clone_size: few; cdr3_length: 14; v_call: TRBV7-7; d_call: -; cdr3_aa: CASSLYWGQETQYF; cdr3_nt: TGTGCCAGCAGCTTATATTGGGGGCAAGAGACCCAGTACTTC
j_call: TRBJ2-3; clone_size: -; cdr3_length: 16; v_call: TRBV4-3; d_call: TRBD2; cdr3_aa: CASSQDGASGADTQCF; cdr3_nt: TGCGCCAGCAGCCAAGATGGGGCTAGCGGGGCGGATACGCAGTGTTTT
j_call: TRBJ2-3; clone_size: few; cdr3_length: 14; v_call: TRBV4-3; d_call: -; cdr3_aa: CASSLDRSTDTQYF; cdr3_nt: TGCGCCAGCAGCCTAGACAGGTCCACAGATACGCAGTATTTT
j_call: TRBJ2-7; clone_size: few; cdr3_length: 15; v_call: TRBV28; d_call: -; cdr3_aa: CASSKGQLSTYEQYF; cdr3_nt: TGTGCCAGCAGCAAAGGACAGTTAAGCACCTACGAGCAGTACTTC
j_call: TRBJ1-1; clone_size: few; cdr3_length: 14; v_call: TRBV12-5; d_call: TRBD1; cdr3_aa: CASTPDSRGREAFF; cdr3_nt: TGTGCTAGTACCCCAGATAGCAGGGGGCGAGAAGCTTTCTTT
j_call: TRBJ2-2; clone_size: -; cdr3_length: 14; v_call: TRBV4-3; d_call: -; cdr3_aa: CASSQGAPPGELFF; cdr3_nt: TGCGCCAGCAGCCAGGGGGCGCCTCCCGGGGAGCTGTTTTTT
j_call: TRBJ2-3; clone_size: few; cdr3_length: 14; v_call: TRBV20-1; d_call: -; cdr3_aa: CSARDHPAVDTQYF; cdr3_nt: TGCAGTGCTAGAGATCATCCCGCAGTAGATACGCAGTATTTT
j_call: TRBJ1-2; clone_size: -; cdr3_length: 14; v_call: TRBV4-3; d_call: -; cdr3_aa: CASSQEQGPHGYTF; cdr3_nt: TGCGCCAGCAGCCAAGAACAGGGACCCCATGGCTACACCTTC
j_call: TRBJ1-4; clone_size: few; cdr3_length: 15; v_call: TRBV14; d_call: -; cdr3_aa: CASSQVLGLNEKLFF; cdr3_nt: TGTGCCAGCAGCCAAGTCCTCGGCCTTAATGAAAAACTGTTTTTT
j_call: TRBJ2-1; clone_size: -; cdr3_length: 15; v_call: TRBV5-4; d_call: -; cdr3_aa: CASSLTSNEENEQFF; cdr3_nt: TGTGCCAGCAGCTTGACCTCCAACGAGGAAAATGAGCAGTTCTTC
j_call: TRBJ1-5; clone_size: -; cdr3_length: 14; v_call: TRBV12-3/TRBV12-4; d_call: TRBD1; cdr3_aa: CASSVDRSTRPQHF; cdr3_nt: TGTGCCAGCAGTGTGGACAGGTCCACCCGGCCCCAGCATTTT
j_call: TRBJ1-4; clone_size: once; cdr3_length: 16; v_call: TRBV4-3; d_call: -; cdr3_aa: CASSQDPETANEKLFF; cdr3_nt: TGCGCCAGCAGCCAAGATCCAGAGACGGCAAATGAAAAACTGTTTTTT